This is a list of T cell receptor beta chains from one sample in a study of cytomegalovirus exposure and HLA in healthy donors. Profiling relied on immunoSEQ multiplex PCR, and the TCRdb table lists in-frame clones only, not all of them. Of a few hundred thousand clones listed, 92% are singletons. Sequenced sample: PBMCs. Source of these receptors: a girl aged 2-10 years in good health and CMV-seronegative. CDR3s leave out the opening cysteine and the closing phenylalanine or tryptophan. The order of the fields is J gene, V gene, CDR3 protein.

TRBJ1-1 | TRBV6-5 | ASSYPDGKAF
TRBJ2-5 | TRBV29-1 | SVGTGQETQY
TRBJ2-1 | TRBV9 | ASSFPRGGAHGDEQF
TRBJ2-3 | TRBV14 | ASSRNIAGVTDTQY
TRBJ1-1 | TRBV30 | AWSPPPGDTEAF
TRBJ1-5 | TRBV7-9 | ASSRQGIGNQPQH
TRBJ2-7 | TRBV30 | AWSVLAGGPYEQY
TRBJ1-2 | TRBV7-9 | ASSLENIYGYT
TRBJ2-7 | TRBV5-1 | ASSFTGVWDEQY
TRBJ2-1 | TRBV15 | ATSARLAGNEQF